Below, one T cell receptor (beta chain) is given with its context. Its antigen target is currently unknown. No clone much larger than this one lies a single base away; base qualities are absent. The cohort was made up of roughly 670 healthy bone marrow donors. Cohort members were all nominally healthy when sampled, although unrecorded immune exposures were likely present. The donor tested CMV seronegative and was one of the 352 seronegative cohort members. Every donor gave a peripheral blood sample, and the peripheral blood mononuclear cells from that sample were used for TCR beta sequencing. The Qiagen DNeasy Blood Extraction Kit was used to extract genomic DNA from the blood cell samples. This sample is drawn from a study of cytomegalovirus exposure and HLA in healthy donors (dated by TCRdb to about 2017). For the wider study: An earlier analysis of around 600 of the donors reported 250 to 300 Gb of sequence data and 117 million unique TCR beta sequences from 190 million or so T cells. Class I and class II HLA loci were covered by the typing at four-digit resolution. An early release covering 550 to 700 HLA-typed donors comprised 250 to 350 gigabases of sequencing data and some 79 million unique TCR sequences. The study aimed to test whether cataloging public T cell receptors could reveal signatures of past pathogen exposure. In a later analysis, previously published TCR beta repertoires from 550 to 750 donors were re-analyzed and high-resolution HLA genotyping was added so that TCR occurrence patterns could be studied. Besides the first cohort of roughly 660 subjects, a separate validation cohort made up of 90 to 150 different subjects was used. Donor age, sex, ethnicity and CMV serostatus were collected together with the repertoire data. The study used immunosequencing to profile the T cell repertoires of 600 to 850 subjects and linked those repertoires to cytomegalovirus serostatus. Among some 400 genotyped donors of the cohort, an average of around 250,000 unique TCR beta nucleotide sequences was sequenced per donor, of which 15% to 20% were non-productive. Every discovery cohort repertoire had been produced on one sequencing platform. Genome-wide SNP genotypes for about three fifths of the roughly 670 donors were used in a later genetic analysis, which treated that subset as a discovery cohort. Rather than using new phenotypic data, the later analysis identified candidate immune exposures from TCR beta sequences and from how often those sequences occurred across donors. High-throughput TCR immunosequencing, statistical association of individual TCRs with disease status, and machine learning were combined to predict cytomegalovirus infection status. To decide whether each TCR beta V gene segment behaved as functional or pseudogenic, an earlier analysis of some 570 of the donors relied on high-throughput TCR beta sequencing. Because of strong linkage in the cohort, a handful of DR-DQ haplotypes were treated as single units for association and clustering. Among the roughly 400 genotyped donors, around 79% belonged to the genetic ancestry cluster associated with self-reported Caucasian donors. The number of typed donors differed by locus: about 629-630 for A, B, C, DRB1 and DQB1; 522 for DQA1; some 610 for DPA1; and roughly 450 for DPB1. General findings and caveats noted by the study authors: Immune exposure information for the cohort was limited to CMV serostatus. In the study, about 150 TCR beta chains were listed as associated with cytomegalovirus. Because some donors lacked HLA typing at each locus, the association tests relied only on the typed subset. A later analysis reported that several top co-occurrence clusters appeared linked to parvovirus B19, influenza, CMV and Epstein-Barr virus. In a later genetic analysis, a missense DCLRE1C variant was associated with V-gene and J-gene trimming of TCR beta chains, and the association was replicated in an independent cohort. In both the original and validation cohorts, the classifier was reported to diagnose cytomegalovirus status with high specificity and sensitivity. Most TCR sequences were seen in very few donors, while some public TCRs were found in many individuals. A further reported finding was that TCR beta sequences accurately predicted the HLA-A and HLA-B alleles for most subjects in the first cohort. A later analysis found that HLA-associated TCR beta chains were more clonally expanded and had lower generation probabilities than equally common non-associated chains. When HLA alleles, especially DR and DQ, strongly co-occurred, attributing TCR associations to individual alleles was difficult. The authors suggested that the approach could potentially be generalized to other disease states and immunological phenotypes. A cluster of highly shared sequence variants was judged likely to represent a technical artifact of the sequencing pipeline. Sequencing depth was assumed to be roughly uniform across donors in the presence/absence analyses, though that assumption may not hold. Linkage disequilibrium might explain the correlated functional status among segregating V segments, but an unknown experimental factor could not be excluded. In vitro tests confirmed that a few of the cytomegalovirus-associated TCR beta chains recognize cytomegalovirus antigens. In this cohort, only TCR beta chains were sequenced, and detectable features were limited by the absence of alpha or paired-chain data. According to a later genetic analysis, donors in an Asian-associated ancestry cluster had fewer N-insertions in productive TCRs than the approximately 650-donor mean. In an earlier analysis of approximately 590 of the donors, most TCR beta V segments appeared in productive rearrangements about 87% or about 30% of the time, broadly matching IMGT annotations. In a later analysis, the rate of TCR association differed among HLA loci, with DRB1 alleles having the most associated TCRs and HLA-C alleles having the fewest. Because counts were too low, some 16 rarely observed V segments, including chromosome 9 orphons, were excluded from the earlier analysis of some 590 of the donors. In a later analysis, some 17,000 TCR beta sequences were associated with specific HLA alleles at a false discovery rate of 0.05. A later analysis found that most CMV-associated TCR beta chains appeared HLA-restricted, with HLA associations seemingly driven largely by CMV exposure.

Library preparation employed the immunoSEQ multiplex PCR assay. A mixture of 60 forward primers for TCR Vbeta segments and 13 reverse primers for TCR Jbeta segments was used in the multiplex PCR. Amplification of the CDR3 region of rearranged TCR beta genes was performed with a multiplex PCR assay on genomic DNA. On the Illumina HiSeq System, the amplified TCR beta libraries were sequenced as 87-base-pair reads. The authors' pipeline ran thus. A later analysis tallied 75 million to 95 million unique TCR beta chains across the approximately 670 repertoires, and approximately 9.9 million of those chains were shared by two or more donors. To remove PCR and sequencing errors, raw reads were error-corrected and collapsed into unique sequences using a nearest-neighbor algorithm that merged closely related sequences. To assign V, D and J gene segments, CDR3 sequences were aligned to IMGT reference sequences. For a sequence to be retained, a match of at least six nucleotides was required to both a V gene segment and a J gene segment. A rearrangement was called productive if the CDR3 had no stop codons and remained in frame with V and J, and every other rearrangement was called non-productive. CDR3 was defined by IMGT convention, running from the second conserved V-encoded cysteine to the conserved J-encoded phenylalanine. The earlier analysis of about 590 of the donors excluded sequences that lacked an unambiguous match to a single V gene segment. In an earlier analysis of 587 of the donors, V segments were called functional above 56.7% productive rearrangements and were called segregating when the between-donor standard deviation exceeded 5%. To diagnose cytomegalovirus status from the catalog of TCR beta chain sequences, a statistical classification framework was built. V and J gene assignment, in a later analysis, came from comparing TCR nucleotide sequences with IMGT/GENE-DB human TR gene sequences. The TCRdist pipeline was used in a later analysis to assign CDR3 sequences and most-parsimonious VDJ recombination scenarios. In a later analysis, each TCR beta chain was defined by its CDR3 amino acid sequence together with its V-gene family, and reads lacking a unique V-gene family were excluded. To address suspected cross-contamination and a sequencing artifact, a later analysis removed 592 highly shared, low-generation-probability nucleotide sequences. A later analysis calculated a clonal expansion index for each public chain from normalized within-repertoire ranks of inferred template counts. In a later analysis, generation probabilities were computed with a VDJ recombination model fitted to out-of-frame rearrangements, and the resulting probabilities were checked against IGoR. In a later analysis, hypergeometric tests were used to score TCR-TCR, TCR-HLA and TCR-CMV co-occurrence, with a repertoire-size bias correction applied to TCR pairs. A later analysis estimated false discovery rates by permuting HLA or CMV assignments 20 times. In a later analysis, co-occurring TCRs were grouped using DBSCAN, and TCRdist sequence similarity was added for clustering within HLA-allele-positive subsets. Repertoires with fewer than 30,000 or more than 120,000 public chains were left out of co-occurrence clustering, as were four to six repertoires with anomalous nucleotide sharing. Not all clones reach the TCRdb copy of this immuneACCESS table, which keeps in-frame sequences only. Checked studies attribute under half of the gap to unresolved V genes and leave the rest unexplained. V, J and clone size are taken as reported in that table, and D and trimming were inferred from the DNA itself. For this sample the table gives more than 95,000 clones, of which 65% to 85% were detected only once. Jointly, the top ten make up about 5.3% of the sample.

This TCR derives from a male donor in good health and CMV-seronegative. The sample was PBMCs.

The DNA sequence is TGTGCCACCAGCAGTAACCGGGACAGGGCTAAAGCTTTCTTT. Its coded protein is CATSSNRDRAKAFF. The receptor chain draws on TRBV15 and TRBJ1-1; a stretch of 9 junction bases matches TRBD1. From cysteine to phenylalanine, the CDR3 is 14 amino acids long. CDR3 DNA is the only sequence kept; it has 42 bases, read in frame from the first base. Via the germline V gene (reference sequence), CDR1 is LNHNV and CDR2 YYDKDF. V lost 3 bases and J lost 9 bases, and the count of bases not matched to a germline gene is 8.